This TCR beta chain was obtained from a study of blood T cells in healthy people across ages. Overall study findings and caveats: Bulk PBMC profiling left naive and antigen-experienced comparisons inconclusive. Diversity of TCR beta correlated strongly with naive T cell percentage.

Primed by a sample-barcoded 5' primer and a J-beta primer mix, a second PCR proceeded for about 7 to 11 cycles. TCRdb processed the 5' RACE reads anew with MiXCR; each CDR3 protein has one entry. The table has about 1.4 million distinct CDR3 sequences, 45% to 70% seen once. This CDR3 is 14 amino acids long. Trimming pared 2 bases from V and 5 bases from J, leaving 12 bases between. Germline assignment: CDR1 MGHRA and CDR2 YSYEKL. On this clonotype itself: The antigen is undetermined.

The V and J genes are TRBV4-1 and TRBJ1-1; perhaps TRBD1 as D (5 bases). This clonotype was obtained from a man in his late teens or twenties in good health. Material for sequencing was blood. The CDR3, as DNA: TGCGCCAGCAGCCAACAAGTGGGGCGGACTGAAGCTTTCTTT. Translating it yields CASSQQVGRTEAFF.